These 8 T cell receptor beta chains came from one sample sequenced in a study of blood T cells in healthy people across ages. A second roughly 6 to 11 cycle PCR used barcoded and J-beta primers. TCRdb processed the 5' RACE reads anew with MiXCR; each CDR3 protein has one entry. The repertoire includes roughly 800,000 distinct CDR3 sequences, 58% of them detected once, and about 20% sits in the top ten. Sequencing input: blood. The receptors originated from a man aged 25-45 years in good health.

The V and J genes are TRBV7-9 and TRBJ2-7; the D gene is possibly TRBD2 (6 bases). CDR3 size: 16 residues. Trimming stripped 4 bases from V and 0 bases from J, with 16 bases between. Germline V gene lookup returns CDR1 SEHNR and CDR2 FQNEAQ (reference sequence). Here the CDR3 reads CASSSTGPAGSYEQYF. The CDR3, as DNA: TGTGCCAGCAGCTCGACCGGGCCAGCGGGCTCCTACGAGCAGTACTTC.

The chain has TRBV4-2 and TRBJ1-2; 7 positions match TRBD1. Germline CDR1 is LGHNA and CDR2 is YNFKEQ. V was clipped by 3 bases and J by 6 bases; unmatched bases: 13. The CDR3 consists of 16 residues. The CDR3 bases are TGTGCCAGCAGCCATGCCGGACAGGCCCCACACCATGGCTACACCTTC. Its translation is CASSHAGQAPHHGYTF.

This chain joins TRBV7-9 and TRBJ2-1; D possibly uses TRBD1 or TRBD2 (5 bases each). The V gene's germline CDR1 is SEHNR and CDR2 FQNEAQ (reference sequence). The CDR3 is 17 amino acids. V was shortened by 3 bases and J by 6 bases, with 21 bases between the two germline ends. Written as DNA, the CDR3 is TGTGCCAGCAGCTTCCGCGTAGGGACGACCAGTTCCAATGAGCAGTTCTTC. Its translation: CASSFRVGTTSSNEQFF.

This clonotype was observed once. J is TRBJ1-1 and V is TRBV5-1, with a tentative D call TRBD1 (6 bases). Germline values: CDR1 SGHRS, CDR2 YFSETQ. The CDR3 spans 13 residues. V lost 4 bases and J lost 10, with 17 bases in between. In nucleotides, the CDR3 is TGCGCCAGCAGCGGTTCTCAGGGGTATAGAGCTTTCTTT. Protein product: CASSGSQGYRAFF.

This clonotype has only a few counts. The chain couples TRBV6-4 to TRBJ2-3; 9 positions match TRBD2. The germline gives CDR1 MRHNA, CDR2 SNTAGT. The CDR3 runs 15 residues. V lost 6 bases and J lost 4; bases outside the gene matches: 8. The CDR3 reads CASSSSGSGADTQYF. CDR3 nucleotide sequence: TGTGCCAGCAGCAGTAGCGGGAGCGGAGCAGATACGCAGTATTTT.

This rearrangement joins TRBV12-3 or TRBV12-4 to TRBJ2-3; D ambiguous. V was pared by 3 bases and J by 3 bases, with 13 bases between. The CDR3 loop spans 15 amino acids. CDR3 sequence reads: CASSLGSHRTDTQYF. CDR3 sequence (DNA): TGTGCCAGCAGTTTGGGATCGCACCGGACAGATACGCAGTATTTT.

This clonotype was seen at least ten times. V and J are TRBV9 and TRBJ2-1; a weak D match, TRBD1 (6 bases). Germline CDR1 is SGDLS and CDR2 is YYNGEE. The V end lost 0 bases, the J end lost 10 bases, and 11 bases lay between the germline ends. This CDR3 spans 13 amino acids. CDR3 region: CASSVGQAREQFF. CDR3 sequence (DNA): TGTGCCAGCAGCGTAGGACAGGCCCGGGAGCAGTTCTTC.

The V call is TRBV3-1, the J call TRBJ1-4; D unresolved. The CDR3 extends over 12 amino acids. With 0 bases removed from V and 7 bases from J, the gap between germline ends came to 3 bases. The germline CDR1 and CDR2 sequences are LGHDT and YNNKEL (reference sequence). DNA for the CDR3: TGTGCCAGCAGCCAAGACTTTGAAAAACTGTTTTTT. Translating gives CASSQDFEKLFF.